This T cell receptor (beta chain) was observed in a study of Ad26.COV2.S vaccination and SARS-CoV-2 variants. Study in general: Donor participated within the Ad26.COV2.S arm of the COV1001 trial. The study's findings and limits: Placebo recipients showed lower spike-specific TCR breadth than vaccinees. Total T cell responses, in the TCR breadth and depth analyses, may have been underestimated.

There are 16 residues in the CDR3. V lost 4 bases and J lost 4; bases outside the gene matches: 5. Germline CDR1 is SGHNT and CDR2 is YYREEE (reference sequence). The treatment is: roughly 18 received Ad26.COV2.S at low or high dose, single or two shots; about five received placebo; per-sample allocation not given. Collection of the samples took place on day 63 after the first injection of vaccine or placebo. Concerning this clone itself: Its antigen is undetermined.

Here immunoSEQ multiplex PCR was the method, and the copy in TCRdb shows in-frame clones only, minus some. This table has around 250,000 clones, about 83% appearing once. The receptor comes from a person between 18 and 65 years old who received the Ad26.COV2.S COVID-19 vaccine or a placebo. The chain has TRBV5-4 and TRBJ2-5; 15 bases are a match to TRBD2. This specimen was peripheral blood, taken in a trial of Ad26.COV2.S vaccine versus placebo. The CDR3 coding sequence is TGTGCCAGCAGCAATGGACTAGCGGGAGGGTTAGAGACCCAGTACTTC. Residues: CASSNGLAGGLETQYF.